The present T cell receptor beta chain was sequenced within a study of response to subunit inactivated influenza vaccine. TCRdb re-derived calls from the RT-PCR reads in MiXCR, one entry per CDR3 protein. Found here are more than 450,000 distinct CDR3 sequences, approximately 12% of them singletons; the top ten hold roughly 10%. This clonotype was found a few times. Its target is not known. Germline V gives CDR1 SGHRS, CDR2 YFSETQ. CDR3 size: 15 residues. V was clipped by 2 bases and J by 2 bases; unmatched bases: 3. General study results and limits: T cells newly recruited by each seasonal influenza vaccination are few, the authors suggested.

Sequenced here: PBMCs from blood, sampled on the day of vaccination. The J gene is TRBJ2-3, the V gene TRBV5-1; the match to TRBD2 covers 9 bases. This TCR was sampled from a man aged 50 or older who received an inactivated influenza vaccine. The chain's CDR3 is CASSLGTSPTDTQYF. The CDR3 DNA is TGCGCCAGCAGCTTAGGGACTAGCCCCACAGATACGCAGTATTTT.